This TCR beta chain was captured in a study of T cells expressing NK-cell markers. Study findings and constraints: The study found these clonotypes also leading the CD3+CD56-NKG2C+ fraction in four donors.

The CDR3 spans 15 residues. On this clonotype: Its cognate antigen is unknown.

Libraries used 5'RACE template switching adding universal primer site and UMIs. TCRdb processed the 5' RACE reads again and assigns one entry to each CDR3 protein, with no DNA. Found here are about 160,000 distinct CDR3 sequences; the top ten clones hold approximately 17%. V and J are TRBV12-3 or TRBV12-4 and TRBJ2-7; checking the TCRdb D call of TRBD1 is not possible without DNA. The material sequenced was blood T cells: a sorted CD56 or NKG2C T cell subset, CD4+ or CD8+ T cells, or bulk PBMC T cells (not recorded which). This receptor was identified in a woman aged 18 to 75 in good health. Here the CDR3 reads CASSLGGTASGEQYF.